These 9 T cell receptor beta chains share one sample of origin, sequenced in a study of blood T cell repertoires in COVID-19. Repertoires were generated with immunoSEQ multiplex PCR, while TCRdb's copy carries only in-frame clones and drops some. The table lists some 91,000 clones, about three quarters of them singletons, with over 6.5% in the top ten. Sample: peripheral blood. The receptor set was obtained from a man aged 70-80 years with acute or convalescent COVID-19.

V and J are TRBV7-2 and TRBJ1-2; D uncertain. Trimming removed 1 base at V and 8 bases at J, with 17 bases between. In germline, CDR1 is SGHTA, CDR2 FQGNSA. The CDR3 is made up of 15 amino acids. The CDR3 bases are TGTGCCAGCAGCTTAGAGGTTGCGACTGTCCGGGGCTACACCTTC. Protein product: CASSLEVATVRGYTF.

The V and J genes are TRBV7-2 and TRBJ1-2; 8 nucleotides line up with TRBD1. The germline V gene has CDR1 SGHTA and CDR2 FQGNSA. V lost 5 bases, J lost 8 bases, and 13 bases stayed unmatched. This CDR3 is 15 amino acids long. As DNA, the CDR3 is TGTGCCAGCAGCATGTCTAGAGGACAGGGTGAAGGCTACACCTTC. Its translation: CASSMSRGQGEGYTF.

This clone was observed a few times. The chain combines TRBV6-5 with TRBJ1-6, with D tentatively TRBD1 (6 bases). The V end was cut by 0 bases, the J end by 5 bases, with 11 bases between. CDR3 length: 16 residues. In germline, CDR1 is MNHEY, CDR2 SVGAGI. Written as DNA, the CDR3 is TGTGCCAGCAGTTACTCGAAAGGGGGGGATAATTCACCCCTCCACTTT. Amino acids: CASSYSKGGDNSPLHF.

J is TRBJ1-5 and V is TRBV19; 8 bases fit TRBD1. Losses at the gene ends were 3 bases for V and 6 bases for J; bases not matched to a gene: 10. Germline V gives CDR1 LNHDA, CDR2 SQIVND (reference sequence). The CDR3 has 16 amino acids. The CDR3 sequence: CASSIPRDRSSQPQHF. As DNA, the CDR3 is TGTGCCAGTAGTATTCCACGGGACAGGTCTTCTCAGCCCCAGCATTTT. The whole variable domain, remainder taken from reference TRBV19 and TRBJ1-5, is DGGITQSPKYLFRKEGQNVTLSCEQNLNHDAMYWYRQDPGQGLRLIYYSQIVNDFQKGDIAEGYSVSREKKESFPLTVTSAQKNPTAFYLCASSIPRDRSSQPQHFGDGTRLSIL.

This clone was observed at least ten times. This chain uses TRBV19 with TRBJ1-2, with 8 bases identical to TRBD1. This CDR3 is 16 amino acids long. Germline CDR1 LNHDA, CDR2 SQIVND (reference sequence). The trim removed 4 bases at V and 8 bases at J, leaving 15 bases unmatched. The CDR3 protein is CASSNGIATGEGGYTF. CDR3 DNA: TGTGCCAGTAGTAACGGAATAGCGACAGGGGAAGGCGGCTACACCTTC.

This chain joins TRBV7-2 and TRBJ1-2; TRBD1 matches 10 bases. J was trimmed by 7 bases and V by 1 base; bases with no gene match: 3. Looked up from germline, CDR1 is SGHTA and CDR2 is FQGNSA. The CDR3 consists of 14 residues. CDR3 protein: CASSLGQGAGGYTF. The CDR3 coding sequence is TGTGCCAGCAGCTTAGGACAGGGGGCCGGTGGCTACACCTTC.

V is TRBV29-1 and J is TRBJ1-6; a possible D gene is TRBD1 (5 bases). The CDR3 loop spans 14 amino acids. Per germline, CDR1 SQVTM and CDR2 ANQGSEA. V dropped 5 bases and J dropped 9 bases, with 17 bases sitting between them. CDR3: CSVRRGDPSSPLHF. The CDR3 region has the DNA TGCAGCGTTCGCCGGGGGGATCCGAGTTCACCCCTCCACTTT.

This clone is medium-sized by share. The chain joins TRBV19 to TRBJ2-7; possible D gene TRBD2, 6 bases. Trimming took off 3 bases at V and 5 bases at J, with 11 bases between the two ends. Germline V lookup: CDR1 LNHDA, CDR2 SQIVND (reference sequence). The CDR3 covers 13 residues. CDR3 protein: CASSIVSGDEQYF. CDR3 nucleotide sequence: TGTGCCAGTAGTATCGTTTCGGGGGACGAGCAGTACTTC.

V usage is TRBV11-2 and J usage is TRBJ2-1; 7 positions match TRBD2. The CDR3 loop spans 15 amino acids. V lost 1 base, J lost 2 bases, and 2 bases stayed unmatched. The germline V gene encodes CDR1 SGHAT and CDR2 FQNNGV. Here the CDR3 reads CASSLGGGTYNEQFF. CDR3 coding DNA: TGTGCCAGCAGCTTAGGCGGGGGAACCTACAATGAGCAGTTCTTC.